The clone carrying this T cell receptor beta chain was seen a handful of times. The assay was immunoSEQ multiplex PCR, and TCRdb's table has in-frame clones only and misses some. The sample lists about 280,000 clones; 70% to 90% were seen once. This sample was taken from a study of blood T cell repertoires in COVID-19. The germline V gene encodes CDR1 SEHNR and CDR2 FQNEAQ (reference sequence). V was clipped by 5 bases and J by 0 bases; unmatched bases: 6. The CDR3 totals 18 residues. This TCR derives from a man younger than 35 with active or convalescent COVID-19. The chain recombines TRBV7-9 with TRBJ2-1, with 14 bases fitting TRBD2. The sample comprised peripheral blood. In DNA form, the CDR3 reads TGTGCCAGCAGCCCCAGGACTAGCGGGGGGAACTCCTACAATGAGCAGTTCTTC. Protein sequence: CASSPRTSGGNSYNEQFF.